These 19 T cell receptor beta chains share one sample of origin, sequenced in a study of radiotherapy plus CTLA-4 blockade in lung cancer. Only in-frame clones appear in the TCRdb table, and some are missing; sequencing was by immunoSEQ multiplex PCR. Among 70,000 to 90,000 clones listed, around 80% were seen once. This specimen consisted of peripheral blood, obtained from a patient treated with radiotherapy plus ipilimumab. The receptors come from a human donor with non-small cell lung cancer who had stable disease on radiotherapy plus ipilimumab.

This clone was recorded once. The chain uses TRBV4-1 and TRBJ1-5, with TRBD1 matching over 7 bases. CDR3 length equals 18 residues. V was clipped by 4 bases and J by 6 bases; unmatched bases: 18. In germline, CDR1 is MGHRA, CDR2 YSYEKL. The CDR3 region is CASSLGELDRVGGQPQHF. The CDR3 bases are TGCGCCAGCAGCCTAGGAGAATTAGACAGGGTTGGCGGTCAGCCCCAGCATTTT.

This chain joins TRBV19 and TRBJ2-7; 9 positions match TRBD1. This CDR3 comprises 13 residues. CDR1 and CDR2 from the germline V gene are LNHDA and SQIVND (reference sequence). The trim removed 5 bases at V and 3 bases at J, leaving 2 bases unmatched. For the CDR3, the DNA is TGTGCCAGTAGTTCGGGACAGGGCTACGAGCAGTACTTC. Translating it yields CASSSGQGYEQYF.

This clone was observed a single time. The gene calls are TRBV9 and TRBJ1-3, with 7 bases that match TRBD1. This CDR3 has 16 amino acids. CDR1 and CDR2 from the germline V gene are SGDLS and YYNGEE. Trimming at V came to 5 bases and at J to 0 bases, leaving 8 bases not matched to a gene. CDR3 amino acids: CASSETYRGSGNTIYF. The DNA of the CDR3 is TGTGCCAGCAGTGAAACGTACAGGGGCTCTGGAAACACCATATATTTT.

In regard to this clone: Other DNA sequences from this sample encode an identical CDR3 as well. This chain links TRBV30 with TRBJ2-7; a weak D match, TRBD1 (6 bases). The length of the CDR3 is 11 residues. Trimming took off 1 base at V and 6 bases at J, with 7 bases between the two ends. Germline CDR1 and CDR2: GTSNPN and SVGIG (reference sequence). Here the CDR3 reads CAWSEGGEQYF. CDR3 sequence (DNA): TGTGCCTGGAGTGAAGGGGGCGAGCAGTACTTC. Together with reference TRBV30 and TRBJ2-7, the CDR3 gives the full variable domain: SQTIHQWPATLVQPVGSPLSLECTVEGTSNPNLYWYRQAAGRGLQLLFYSVGIGQISSEVPQNLSASRPQDRQFILSSKKLLLSDSGFYLCAWSEGGEQYFGPGTRLTVT.

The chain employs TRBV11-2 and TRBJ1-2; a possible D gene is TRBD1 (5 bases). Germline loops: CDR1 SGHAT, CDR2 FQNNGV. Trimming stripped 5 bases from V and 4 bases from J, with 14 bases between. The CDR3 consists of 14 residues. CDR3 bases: TGTGCCAGCAGCCCACGGGACCTTCGCTATGGCTACACCTTC. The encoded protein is CASSPRDLRYGYTF.

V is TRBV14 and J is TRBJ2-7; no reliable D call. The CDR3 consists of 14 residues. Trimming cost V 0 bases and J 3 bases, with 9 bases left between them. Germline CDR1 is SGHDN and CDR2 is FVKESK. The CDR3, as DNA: TGTGCCAGCAGCCAAGATCTGGGAAACTACGAGCAGTACTTC. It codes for CASSQDLGNYEQYF.

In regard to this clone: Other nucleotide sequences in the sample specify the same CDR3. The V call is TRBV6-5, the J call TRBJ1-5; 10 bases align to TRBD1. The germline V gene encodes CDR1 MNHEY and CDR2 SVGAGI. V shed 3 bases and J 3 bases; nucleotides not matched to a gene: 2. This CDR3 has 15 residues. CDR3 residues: CASSYGTGVNQPQHF. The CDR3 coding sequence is TGTGCCAGCAGTTATGGGACAGGGGTCAATCAGCCCCAGCATTTT.

CDR3 DNA: TGTGCCAGCACTAGGACAGGGGAGGAGCAGCCCCAGCATTTT. Amino acids: CASTRTGEEQPQHF. The gene calls are TRBV6-6 and TRBJ1-5, with TRBD1 matching over 9 bases. The CDR3 loop spans 14 amino acids. CDR1 MNHNY and CDR2 SVGAGI come from the germline V gene (reference sequence). Trimming removed 7 bases from V and 7 bases from J; junction bases left unmatched: 8.

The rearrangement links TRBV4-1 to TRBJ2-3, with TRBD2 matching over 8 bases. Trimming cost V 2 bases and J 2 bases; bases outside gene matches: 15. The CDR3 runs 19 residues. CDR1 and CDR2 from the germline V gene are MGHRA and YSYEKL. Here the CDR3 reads CASSQTAAASGRNTDTQYF. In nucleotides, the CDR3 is TGCGCCAGCAGCCAAACCGCGGCCGCTAGCGGGCGAAACACAGATACGCAGTATTTT.

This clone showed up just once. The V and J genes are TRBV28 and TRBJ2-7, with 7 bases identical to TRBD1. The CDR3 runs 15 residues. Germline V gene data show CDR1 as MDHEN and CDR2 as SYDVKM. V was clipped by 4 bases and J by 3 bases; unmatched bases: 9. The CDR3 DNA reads TGTGCCAGCAGTTCTTTGGACAGGCAACACTACGAGCAGTACTTC. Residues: CASSSLDRQHYEQYF. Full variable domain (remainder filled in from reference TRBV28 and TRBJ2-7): DVKVTQSSRYLVKRTGEKVFLECVQDMDHENMFWYRQDPGLGLRLIYFSYDVKMKEKGDIPEGYSVSREKKERFSLILESASTNQTSMYLCASSSLDRQHYEQYFGPGTRLTVT.

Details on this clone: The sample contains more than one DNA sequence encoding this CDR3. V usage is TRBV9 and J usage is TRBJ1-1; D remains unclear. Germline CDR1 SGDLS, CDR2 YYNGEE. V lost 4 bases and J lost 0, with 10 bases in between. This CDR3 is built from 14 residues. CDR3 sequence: CASSPPRVNTEAFF. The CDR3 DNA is TGTGCCAGCAGCCCACCAAGGGTGAACACTGAAGCTTTCTTT.

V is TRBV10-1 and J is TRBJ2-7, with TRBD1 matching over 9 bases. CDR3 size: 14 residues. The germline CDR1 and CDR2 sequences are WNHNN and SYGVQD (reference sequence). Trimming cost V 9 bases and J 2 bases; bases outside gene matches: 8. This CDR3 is CARITGTGTYEQYF. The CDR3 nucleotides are TGCGCCAGAATTACCGGGACAGGGACCTACGAGCAGTACTTC.

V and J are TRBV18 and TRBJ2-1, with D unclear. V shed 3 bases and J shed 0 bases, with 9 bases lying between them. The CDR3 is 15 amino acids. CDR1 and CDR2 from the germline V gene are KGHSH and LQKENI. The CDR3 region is CASSPDQSSYNEQFF. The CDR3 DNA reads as TGTGCCAGCTCACCCGACCAGAGCTCCTACAATGAGCAGTTCTTC.

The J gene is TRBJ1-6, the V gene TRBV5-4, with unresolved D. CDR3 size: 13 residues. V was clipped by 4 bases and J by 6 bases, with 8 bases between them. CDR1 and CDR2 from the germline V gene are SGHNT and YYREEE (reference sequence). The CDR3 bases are TGTGCCAGCAGCCAGGAAACTAATTCACCCCTCCACTTT. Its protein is CASSQETNSPLHF.

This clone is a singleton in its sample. As DNA, the CDR3 is TGCGCCAGCAGCTTGCTTAGCCCAAATTCACCCCTCCACTTT. Amino acids: CASSLLSPNSPLHF. The chain has TRBV5-1 and TRBJ1-6, with D unresolved. Germline CDR1 is SGHRS and CDR2 is YFSETQ. The CDR3 spans 14 residues. V lost 1 base, J lost 7 bases, and 9 bases lay in between. The variable domain in full, completed from reference TRBV5-1 and TRBJ1-6, reads KAGVTQTPRYLIKTRGQQVTLSCSPISGHRSVSWYQQTPGQGLQFLFEYFSETQRNKGNFPGRFSGRQFSNSRSEMNVSTLELGDSALYLCASSLLSPNSPLHFGNGTRLTVT.

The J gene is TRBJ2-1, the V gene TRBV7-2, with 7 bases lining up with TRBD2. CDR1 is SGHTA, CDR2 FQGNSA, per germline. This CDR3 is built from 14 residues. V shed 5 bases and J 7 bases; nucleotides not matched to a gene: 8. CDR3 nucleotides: TGTGCCAGCAGCACCAGGGCGGGAGAGAATGAGCAGTTCTTC. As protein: CASSTRAGENEQFF.

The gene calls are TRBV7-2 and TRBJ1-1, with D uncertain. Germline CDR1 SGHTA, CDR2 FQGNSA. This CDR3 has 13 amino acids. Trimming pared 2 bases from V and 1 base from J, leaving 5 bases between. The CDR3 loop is CASSLKTNTEAFF. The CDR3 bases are TGTGCCAGCAGCTTAAAGACGAACACTGAAGCTTTCTTT.

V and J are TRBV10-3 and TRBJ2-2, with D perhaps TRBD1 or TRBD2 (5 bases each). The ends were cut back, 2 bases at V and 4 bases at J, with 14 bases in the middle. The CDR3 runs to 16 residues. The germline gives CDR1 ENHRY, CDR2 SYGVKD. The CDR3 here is CAISEQGRSSTGELFF. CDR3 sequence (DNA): TGTGCCATCAGTGAGCAGGGACGGTCGAGCACCGGGGAGCTGTTTTTT.

CDR3 loop: CASSLFASSGRYGEQYF. The CDR3 region has the DNA TGTGCCAGCAGTTTATTTGCGAGTAGCGGGAGGTACGGCGAGCAGTACTTC. The chain joins TRBV28 to TRBJ2-7, with 10 nucleotides matching TRBD2. Germline V gene sequence: CDR1 MDHEN, CDR2 SYDVKM. J was trimmed by 6 bases and V by 1 base; bases with no gene match: 12. This CDR3 contains 17 residues.